Below are 32 T cell receptor beta chains sequenced from a single sample in a study of identifying expanded T cells in peripheral blood. Only in-frame clones appear in the TCRdb table, and some are missing; sequencing was by immunoSEQ multiplex PCR. Of around 84,000 clones in the sample, 70% to 90% are singletons; the top ten hold about 7%. Sequencing was done on a sample of blood. These receptors were obtained from a person between 18 and 75 years old in good health.

V and J are TRBV19 and TRBJ2-3; D may be TRBD2 (6 bases). Trimming left V 4 bases short and J 5 bases short, with 16 bases between. The CDR3 consists of 15 residues. Germline V CDR1 and CDR2: LNHDA, SQIVND (reference sequence). Here the CDR3 reads CASSTLRELQDTQYF. CDR3 sequence (DNA): TGTGCCAGTAGTACCCTTCGGGAGCTGCAAGATACGCAGTATTTT. Full variable domain (missing parts from reference TRBV19 and TRBJ2-3): DGGITQSPKYLFRKEGQNVTLSCEQNLNHDAMYWYRQDPGQGLRLIYYSQIVNDFQKGDIAEGYSVSREKKESFPLTVTSAQKNPTAFYLCASSTLRELQDTQYFGPGTRLTVL.

The chain recombines TRBV5-8 with TRBJ2-7; D perhaps matches TRBD2 (5 bases). Germline V gene lookup returns CDR1 SGHTS and CDR2 YDEGEE. Trimming removed 4 bases from V and 6 bases from J, with 20 bases in between. The CDR3 extends over 15 amino acids. This CDR3 reads CASSRSGNHKGEQYF. The CDR3 nucleotides read TGTGCCAGCAGCAGATCCGGGAACCACAAAGGCGAGCAGTACTTC.

About this clone itself: Other DNA sequences in the sample encode the same CDR3. V usage is TRBV30 and J usage is TRBJ1-6; the match to TRBD1 covers 9 bases. CDR3 length: 15 amino acids. V was pared by 3 bases and J by 5 bases, with 5 bases of the junction left unmatched. Germline V gene data show CDR1 as GTSNPN and CDR2 as SVGIG (reference sequence). CDR3 sequence reads: CAWREGDRDNSPLHF. DNA of the CDR3: TGTGCCTGGAGAGAGGGGGACAGGGATAATTCACCCCTCCACTTT.

CDR3 amino acids: CASSLIQGTTGELFF. The CDR3 nucleotides are TGTGCCAGCAGCTTAATACAGGGGACCACCGGGGAGCTGTTTTTT. The rearrangement joins TRBV7-9 to TRBJ2-2; 7 bases match TRBD1. This CDR3 is built from 15 residues. From germline, CDR1 is SEHNR and CDR2 FQNEAQ (reference sequence). V was pared by 2 bases and J by 4 bases, with 4 bases of the junction left unmatched.

This rearrangement joins TRBV9 to TRBJ2-7; maybe TRBD1 (6 bases). CDR3 length equals 14 residues. Germline V gives CDR1 SGDLS, CDR2 YYNGEE. V lost 0 bases and J lost 6, with 13 bases in between. CDR3 sequence reads: CASSVEQGTGEQYF. CDR3 in DNA: TGTGCCAGCAGCGTAGAACAGGGTACCGGCGAGCAGTACTTC. Full variable domain (rest looked up from reference TRBV9 and TRBJ2-7): DSGVTQTPKHLITATGQRVTLRCSPRSGDLSVYWYQQSLDQGLQFLIQYYNGEERAKGNILERFSAQQFPDLHSELNLSSLELGDSALYFCASSVEQGTGEQYFGPGTRLTVT.

The chain carries TRBV10-3 and TRBJ2-1, with D tentatively TRBD2 (5 bases). Per the germline V gene, CDR1 is ENHRY and CDR2 is SYGVKD. Deletions cut 7 bases from V and 5 bases from J, with 12 bases between. The CDR3 is 13 residues long. The CDR3: CAITDRENNEQFF. CDR3 sequence (DNA): TGTGCCATCACCGATAGGGAGAACAATGAGCAGTTCTTC.

The V call is TRBV7-3, the J call TRBJ2-1, with D possibly being TRBD2 (5 bases). This CDR3 comprises 14 residues. Trimming pared 5 bases from V and 9 bases from J, leaving 17 bases between. CDR1 and CDR2 (germline): SGHTA, FQGTGA. DNA for the CDR3: TGTGCCAGCAGCCCCTCTCCACTAGGGTCTGAGCAGTTCTTC. This encodes CASSPSPLGSEQFF.

By share, this clone ranks as medium-sized (0.01 to 0.1%). This chain connects TRBV30 to TRBJ2-2; D call uncertain. The germline CDR1 and CDR2 sequences are GTSNPN and SVGIG (reference sequence). The CDR3 is 15 residues long. V was cut by 0 bases and J by 9 bases, with 17 bases left in between. CDR3 region: CAWSVAPDSVRELFF. The CDR3 region has the DNA TGTGCCTGGAGTGTAGCCCCTGACTCTGTGAGGGAGCTGTTTTTT.

J is TRBJ2-3 and V is TRBV6-6; 7 nucleotides line up with TRBD1. CDR3 size: 14 residues. The V gene end was trimmed by 5 bases and the J gene end by 1 base; junction bases not matched to a gene: 3. Per the germline V gene, CDR1 is MNHNY and CDR2 is SVGAGI (reference sequence). DNA of the CDR3: TGTGCCAGCAGTCGCGGACAGGGCACAGATACGCAGTATTTT. This codes for CASSRGQGTDTQYF.

The chain is built from TRBV13 and TRBJ2-1; TRBD2 is a possible D gene (6 bases). Germline V CDR1 and CDR2: PRHDT, FYEKMQ (reference sequence). The CDR3 runs 16 residues. Trimming shortened V by 5 bases and J by 4 bases, and 18 bases separated the two germline ends. The CDR3 loop reads CASSPLGGVDYNEQFF. CDR3 sequence (DNA): TGTGCCAGCAGCCCGCTCGGGGGTGTGGATTACAATGAGCAGTTCTTC.

The chain joins TRBV19 to TRBJ1-5; the D gene is possibly TRBD1 (5 bases). The germline V gene encodes CDR1 LNHDA and CDR2 SQIVND (reference sequence). This CDR3 contains 18 residues. Between the trimmed V and J ends, which lost 6 bases and 0 bases, there was a span of 21 bases. This CDR3 is CASSPPRATLYSNQPQHF. The CDR3 region has the DNA TGTGCCAGTAGCCCCCCCAGGGCTACCCTCTATAGCAATCAGCCCCAGCATTTT.

This clone was seen just once. This chain uses TRBV19 with TRBJ2-6, with 12 nucleotides matching TRBD2. With 7 bases clipped from V and 0 bases from J, the junction kept 13 bases outside the gene matches. Germline V gives CDR1 LNHDA, CDR2 SQIVND (reference sequence). The CDR3 is made up of 20 amino acids. The CDR3 nucleotides are TGTGCCAGTACCGGGACTAGCGGGCGCACCGTCTCCTCTGGGGCCAACGTCCTGACTTTC. It specifies CASTGTSGRTVSSGANVLTF.

The chain has TRBV13 and TRBJ1-2, with TRBD1 identical over 9 bases. Trimming removed 4 bases from V and 6 bases from J; junction bases left unmatched: 6. The CDR3 is made up of 14 amino acids. CDR1 and CDR2 (germline): PRHDT, FYEKMQ (reference sequence). CDR3 nucleotide sequence: TGTGCCAGCAGCTCCGGACAGGGGCGGGATGGCTACACCTTC. Translating it yields CASSSGQGRDGYTF. Full variable domain (remainder filled in from reference TRBV13 and TRBJ1-2): AAGVIQSPRHLIKEKRETATLKCYPIPRHDTVYWYQQGPGQDPQFLISFYEKMQSDKGSIPDRFSAQQFSDYHSELNMSSLELGDSALYFCASSSGQGRDGYTFGSGTRLTVV.

The chain employs TRBV5-1 and TRBJ1-6; D unresolved. V dropped 1 base and J dropped 7 bases, with 9 bases sitting between them. There are 14 residues in the CDR3. The germline V gene has CDR1 SGHRS and CDR2 YFSETQ. The CDR3 nucleotides read TGCGCCAGCAGCTTGACAGCAAGAAATTCACCCCTCCACTTT. It yields the protein CASSLTARNSPLHF. Full variable domain (remainder filled in from reference TRBV5-1 and TRBJ1-6): KAGVTQTPRYLIKTRGQQVTLSCSPISGHRSVSWYQQTPGQGLQFLFEYFSETQRNKGNFPGRFSGRQFSNSRSEMNVSTLELGDSALYLCASSLTARNSPLHFGNGTRLTVT.

The chain combines TRBV28 with TRBJ1-2; D gene uncertain. CDR1 MDHEN and CDR2 SYDVKM come from the germline V gene. The germline V and J ends were trimmed by 4 bases and 0 bases, with 15 bases remaining between them. The CDR3 has 16 amino acids. The chain's CDR3 is CASSSRTGITNYGYTF. For the CDR3, the DNA is TGTGCCAGCAGTTCCCGAACCGGCATTACTAACTATGGCTACACCTTC.

This chain uses TRBV7-2 with TRBJ1-1; tentatively, D is TRBD1 (5 bases). V was cut by 5 bases and J by 7 bases, with 17 bases left in between. From germline, CDR1 is SGHTA and CDR2 FQGNSA. The CDR3 totals 14 residues. CDR3 in amino acids: CASSRQPRQGEAFF. The DNA for the CDR3 is TGTGCCAGCAGCCGACAACCTCGGCAGGGTGAAGCTTTCTTT. Using reference TRBV7-2 and TRBJ1-1 for the parts outside the CDR3, the full variable domain is GAGVSQSPSNKVTEKGKDVELRCDPISGHTALYWYRQSLGQGLEFLIYFQGNSAPDKSGLPSDRFSAERTGGSVSTLTIQRTQQEDSAVYLCASSRQPRQGEAFFGQGTRLTVV.

CDR3 loop: CSVEEIRGYTF. The CDR3 DNA reads TGCAGCGTTGAAGAGATCCGGGGCTACACCTTC. The genes are TRBV29-1 and TRBJ1-2; D gene unclear. The ends were cut back, 0 bases at V and 8 bases at J, with 7 bases in the middle. Germline-derived CDR1 and CDR2 are SQVTM and ANQGSEA. The CDR3 is 11 residues long.

This clone was recorded only once. This chain links TRBV29-1 with TRBJ2-3, with D unclear. Trimming cost V 4 bases and J 0 bases, with 11 bases left between them. This CDR3 is 14 amino acids long. Germline V gene lookup returns CDR1 SQVTM and CDR2 ANQGSEA. The CDR3 reads CSVGGPKSTDTQYF. The DNA of the CDR3 is TGCAGCGTTGGTGGACCAAAGAGCACAGATACGCAGTATTTT.

The chain joins TRBV10-1 to TRBJ2-7; D remains unclear. CDR1 and CDR2 from the germline V gene are WNHNN and SYGVQD (reference sequence). Trimming cost V 3 bases and J 2 bases, with 8 bases left between them. There are 13 residues in the CDR3. Written as DNA, the CDR3 is TGCGCCAGCAGTGACAAAGCTACCTACGAGCAGTACTTC. Residues: CASSDKATYEQYF.

This clone was seen a handful of times. The chain joins TRBV5-1 to TRBJ2-1; possibly TRBD2 for D (5 bases). Germline values: CDR1 SGHRS, CDR2 YFSETQ. The CDR3 runs 13 residues. Trimming took 0 bases from V and 9 from J, leaving 10 bases between them. CDR3 sequence: CASSLVGRVEQFF. The CDR3 coding sequence is TGCGCCAGCAGCTTGGTCGGGCGGGTTGAGCAGTTCTTC.

This rearrangement joins TRBV5-1 to TRBJ2-7; D is perhaps TRBD2 (6 bases). Trimming removed 4 bases at V and 0 bases at J, with 17 bases between. Germline V lookup: CDR1 SGHRS, CDR2 YFSETQ. The CDR3 is 16 amino acids. The CDR3 nucleotides read TGCGCCAGCAGCGTTTCTCAGGGACTGAGCTCCTACGAGCAGTACTTC. It specifies CASSVSQGLSSYEQYF.

This clone has just a few counts. The gene calls are TRBV4-1 and TRBJ2-2; D is unclear. Germline V gene lookup returns CDR1 MGHRA and CDR2 YSYEKL. The germline V and J ends were trimmed by 1 base and 8 bases, with 5 bases remaining between them. This CDR3 comprises 12 residues. The CDR3 loop reads CASSQVGGELFF. The CDR3 DNA reads TGCGCCAGCAGCCAAGTGGGAGGGGAGCTGTTTTTT.

This clone was recorded only once. The chain couples TRBV18 to TRBJ2-7; 7 bases are shared with TRBD1. The germline V gene has CDR1 KGHSH and CDR2 LQKENI. CDR3 length: 15 amino acids. With 5 bases clipped from V and 0 bases from J, the junction kept 7 bases outside the gene matches. For the CDR3, the DNA is TGTGCCAGCTCATCCTGGGACAGTAGCTCCTACGAGCAGTACTTC. It specifies CASSSWDSSSYEQYF.

The J gene is TRBJ1-1, the V gene TRBV19; 7 bases are shared with TRBD1. Germline lookup yields CDR1 LNHDA and CDR2 SQIVND (reference sequence). Trimming cost V 10 bases and J 7 bases; bases outside gene matches: 9. The CDR3 loop spans 12 amino acids. The CDR3 coding sequence is TGTGCCACCACCCAGGGGGGGAATGAAGCTTTCTTT. This translates into CATTQGGNEAFF.

The rearrangement uses TRBV12-5 and TRBJ1-1, with 9 bases identical to TRBD1. Germline loops: CDR1 LGHNT, CDR2 FRNRAP. The CDR3 is 14 residues long. Trimming took 6 bases from V and 4 from J; bases not matched to a gene: 6. As DNA, the CDR3 is TGTGCTAGTGGCCCACAGGGGGCGCGCACTGAAGCTTTCTTT. Translation: CASGPQGARTEAFF.

The rearrangement links TRBV5-1 to TRBJ1-6; weak D call: TRBD1 (5 bases). This CDR3 comprises 14 residues. The V end lost 4 bases, the J end lost 14 bases, and 19 bases lay between the germline ends. CDR1 and CDR2 from the germline V gene are SGHRS and YFSETQ. CDR3 amino acids: CASSQSRGPQTLHF. CDR3 DNA: TGCGCCAGCAGCCAATCCCGGGGCCCCCAGACCCTCCACTTT. The full variable domain, in which reference TRBV5-1 and TRBJ1-6 provide the parts outside the CDR3, is KAGVTQTPRYLIKTRGQQVTLSCSPISGHRSVSWYQQTPGQGLQFLFEYFSETQRNKGNFPGRFSGRQFSNSRSEMNVSTLELGDSALYLCASSQSRGPQTLHFGNGTRLTVT.

J is TRBJ1-1 and V is TRBV5-6; 11 bases fit TRBD1. The junction had 12 bases not matched to a gene; V was cut back by 4 bases and J by 4 bases. The V gene's germline CDR1 is SGHDT and CDR2 YYEEEE. This CDR3 has 17 residues. This CDR3 is CASSAPGQGAPGTEAFF. The DNA of the CDR3 is TGTGCCAGCAGCGCCCCCGGACAGGGGGCGCCGGGCACTGAAGCTTTCTTT.

The chain couples TRBV18 to TRBJ1-5; a possible D gene is TRBD1 (5 bases). The CDR3 runs 17 residues. CDR1 is KGHSH, CDR2 LQKENI, per germline. Trimming shortened V by 0 bases and J by 3 bases, and 15 bases separated the two germline ends. In nucleotides, the CDR3 is TGTGCCAGCTCACCACCGACCCAGGGACGCACCAATCAGCCCCAGCATTTT. Protein: CASSPPTQGRTNQPQHF.

The chain combines TRBV4-3 with TRBJ2-1, with D unclear. The germline gives CDR1 LGHNA, CDR2 YSLEER. This CDR3 spans 15 amino acids. V was clipped by 2 bases and J by 7 bases, with 15 bases between them. The CDR3 sequence: CASSQLYPPTNEQFF. The CDR3 nucleotides read TGCGCCAGCAGCCAACTATACCCTCCGACGAATGAGCAGTTCTTC.

The genes are TRBV6-1 and TRBJ1-4; D is undetermined. The V gene's germline CDR1 is MNHNS and CDR2 SASEGT. The CDR3 runs to 15 residues. V lost 0 bases to trimming and J lost 7 bases, with 12 bases between them. The CDR3 coding sequence is TGTGCCAGCAGTGAAGCGCTTATTACGAGTGAAAAACTGTTTTTT. Translation: CASSEALITSEKLFF.

In this sample, this clone turned up a few times. The chain has TRBV19 and TRBJ1-3; D perhaps matches TRBD1 (5 bases). The CDR3 contains 15 residues. CDR1 and CDR2 (germline): LNHDA, SQIVND (reference sequence). V was clipped by 5 bases and J by 0 bases, with 11 bases between them. The CDR3 DNA reads TGTGCCAGTAGTCCCTCCGACAGCTCTGGAAACACCATATATTTT. It is translated as CASSPSDSSGNTIYF.

The rearrangement links TRBV11-1 to TRBJ1-2; 7 nucleotides align to TRBD1. Germline values: CDR1 SGHAT, CDR2 FQDESV (reference sequence). This CDR3 region has 14 residues. Germline trimming cut 4 bases from V and 6 bases from J; bases unmatched to any gene: 8. The CDR3, as DNA: TGTGCCAGCAGCTCGCAGACAGGGAAAGATGGCTACACCTTC. The encoded protein is CASSSQTGKDGYTF. Together with reference TRBV11-1 and TRBJ1-2, the CDR3 gives the full variable domain: EAEVAQSPRYKITEKSQAVAFWCDPISGHATLYWYRQILGQGPELLVQFQDESVVDDSQLPKDRFSAERLKGVDSTLKIQPAELGDSAMYLCASSSQTGKDGYTFGSGTRLTVV.